One sample yielded the 27 T cell receptor beta chains listed below, sequenced in a study of CD8+ T cells in alopecia areata. RNA extraction was followed by reverse transcription into cDNA, which acted as the sequencing template. TCRdb's table, derived via immunoSEQ multiplex PCR, lists solely in-frame clones and lacks some. The sample shows about 270,000 clones, no singletons; the ten largest hold 1.2%. On the basis of CD4, CD8alpha, NKG2D, NKG2ACE and other markers, pooled cutaneous lymph node cells were sorted. Sequenced sample: CD4+ T cells sorted from a lymph node. The source is a C3H/HeJ mouse with alopecia areata. MHC haplotype here: H2-k.

As concerns this clone: Gene names are mouse gene names. Sequencing ends 4 residues short of the CDR3 end; the germline J gene provides the rest. The chain is built from TRBV13-2 and TRBJ2-1, with D unresolved. There are 14 residues in the CDR3. The germline V and J ends were trimmed by 1 base and 3 bases, with 8 bases remaining between them. The V gene's germline CDR1 is NNHNN and CDR2 SYGAGS (reference sequence). The sequenced CDR3 bases are TGTGCCAGCGGTGATCACAACGGCTATGCT. Encoded protein: CASGDHNGYA. The complete CDR3 sequence is CASGDHNGYAEQFF.

A few counts support this clone. The listed genes are named as in mouse. Coverage ceases 4 residues before the CDR3 finishes, and the germline J gene fills in the end. The V gene is TRBV13-1, the J gene TRBJ2-1; 10 bases line up with TRBD1. The CDR3 totals 13 residues. Germline V gene data show CDR1 as NSHNY and CDR2 as SYGAGN. CDR3: CASSPGQGAEQFF. The sequenced CDR3 bases are TGTGCCAGCAGTCCGGGACAGGGGGCT.

This clone was recorded a few times. The gene names given are mouse names. The read gets to within 4 residues of the CDR3 end, and the germline J gene fills in the rest. This sequence joins TRBV1 and TRBJ2-7, with D perhaps TRBD1 (5 bases). This CDR3 spans 16 amino acids. V was cut by 0 bases and J by 0 bases, with 12 bases left in between. CDR1 and CDR2 (germline): NSQYPW, LRSPGD (reference sequence). CDR3 residues: CTCSADLPGSSYEQYF. The CDR3 DNA, read in part, is TGCACCTGCAGTGCAGATCTCCCAGGGAGCTCCTAT.

This clone occurred a few times. Gene names denote mouse genes. The read ends 4 residues shy of where the CDR3 ends; the end is completed using the germline J gene. The rearrangement joins TRBV5 to TRBJ2-2; TRBD2 matches 11 bases. The CDR3 length is 18 residues. With V trimmed by 1 base and J by 0 bases, 4 bases remained unmatched. Germline V gene lookup returns CDR1 LGHNA and CDR2 YNLKQL (reference sequence). The sequenced CDR3 bases are TGTGCCAGCAGCCAAGCTGGGACTGGGGGTGCAAACACCGGG. Its translation is CASSQAGTGGANTG. The complete CDR3 protein is CASSQAGTGGANTGQLYF.

This clone has only a few counts. Gene names denote mouse genes. From the germline J gene comes the end of the CDR3, since the read stops 4 residues before it. V usage is TRBV13-1 and J usage is TRBJ2-7; the D gene is possibly TRBD1 (5 bases). CDR3 size: 13 residues. CDR1 and CDR2 (germline): NSHNY, SYGAGN. CDR3 amino acids: CASSEWTTYEQYF. The CDR3 bases that were read are TGTGCCAGCAGTGAATGGACAACATAT.

A word on this clone: The germline and genes are mouse ones. Coverage ceases 4 residues before the CDR3 finishes, and the germline J gene fills in the end. Other DNA sequences within the sample encode an identical CDR3. V and J are TRBV1 and TRBJ1-1; 7 bases fit TRBD1. The V gene end was trimmed by 4 bases and the J gene end by 4 bases; junction bases not matched to a gene: 0. CDR3 length: 12 amino acids. Germline CDR1 is NSQYPW and CDR2 is LRSPGD (reference sequence). CDR3 region: CTCSGQGTEVFF. Incomplete CDR3 DNA: TGCACCTGCAGTGGACAGGGCACA.

This clone was counted only a few times. Gene names follow the mouse nomenclature. The read terminates 4 residues ahead of where the CDR3 ends, so the germline J gene completes it. This chain uses TRBV3 with TRBJ1-1, with a tentative D call TRBD1 (6 bases). This CDR3 is built from 15 residues. Trimming stripped 2 bases from V and 1 base from J, with 11 bases between. The germline gives CDR1 SNHLY, CDR2 FYNGKV (reference sequence). Partial CDR3 DNA: TGTGCCAGCAGCTTAAATGGACAGAAAAACACA. Amino acid sequence: CASSLNGQKNT. The CDR3 reads in full as CASSLNGQKNTEVFF.

As for this clone: These gene names are mouse names. The sequenced fragment ends 3 residues before the CDR3 boundary, so the rest is inferred from the germline J gene. The rearrangement joins TRBV19 to TRBJ1-6, with TRBD1 matching over 8 bases. TRBJ1-6 is known as an ORF, though its function is uncertain. Trimming at V came to 2 bases and at J to 4 bases, leaving 2 bases not matched to a gene. This CDR3 spans 15 amino acids. The germline CDR1 and CDR2 sequences are FNHDT and SITEND (reference sequence). Partial CDR3 DNA: TGTGCCAGCAGTATGAACAGGGGGTATAATTCGCCC. Its protein is CASSMNRGYNSP. The whole CDR3 region reads CASSMNRGYNSPLYF.

This clone turned up a few times. Gene names and germline match the mouse. The read ends 4 residues early relative to the CDR3; the germline J gene fills the gap. This sequence joins TRBV13-2 and TRBJ2-3, with D possibly TRBD1 on 5 matching bases. CDR1 NNHNN and CDR2 SYGAGS come from the germline V gene (reference sequence). Trimming shortened V by 2 bases and J by 1 base, and 11 bases separated the two germline ends. CDR3 length: 15 residues. CDR3 bases read: TGTGCCAGCGGTGACCCCAGGGCCGGTGCAGAA. It specifies CASGDPRAGAE. The CDR3 reads in full as CASGDPRAGAETLYF.

Notes on this clone: Gene labels here are mouse ones. The CDR3 end falls 4 residues outside the read, so it is completed with the germline J gene. The chain carries TRBV1 and TRBJ2-5, with D tentatively TRBD2 (5 bases). CDR1 and CDR2 from the germline V gene are NSQYPW and LRSPGD (reference sequence). This CDR3 is 15 amino acids long. Trimming took off 1 base at V and 0 bases at J, with 8 bases between the two ends. The CDR3 DNA, read in part, is TGCACCTGCAGTGCAGCCTGGGTTAACCAAGAC. Residues: CTCSAAWVNQD. The full CDR3 reads CTCSAAWVNQDTQYF.

A word on this clone: The gene symbols are mouse symbols. The observed sequence ends 4 residues before the CDR3 terminus, with the missing tail filled in from the germline J gene. This chain connects TRBV5 to TRBJ2-5, with TRBD1 matching over 9 bases. The CDR3 runs to 15 residues. Trimming removed 3 bases from V and 3 bases from J; junction bases left unmatched: 4. The V gene's germline CDR1 is LGHNA and CDR2 YNLKQL (reference sequence). This CDR3 is CASSHQDRGQDTQYF. The covered CDR3 bases are TGTGCCAGCAGCCATCAGGACAGGGGACAAGAC.

There are a few counts of this clone. Gene names are mouse gene names. Coverage ceases 4 residues before the CDR3 finishes, and the germline J gene fills in the end. The same CDR3 arises from other DNA sequences in this sample as well. The chain couples TRBV13-2 to TRBJ2-7; TRBD1 aligns across 7 bases. The CDR3 contains 13 residues. Per germline, CDR1 NNHNN and CDR2 SYGAGS (reference sequence). The sequenced part of the CDR3 DNA is TGTGCCAGCGGTGATGCGGGACAGTAT. It specifies CASGDAGQY. The entire CDR3 sequence reads CASGDAGQYEQYF.

On this clone itself: Germline and genes here are mouse. The read ends 4 residues shy of where the CDR3 ends; the end is completed using the germline J gene. Other DNA sequences from this sample encode an identical CDR3 as well. The V and J genes are TRBV1 and TRBJ2-7, with 8 bases fitting TRBD1. Germline assignment: CDR1 NSQYPW and CDR2 LRSPGD (reference sequence). The CDR3 is made up of 14 amino acids. The DNA read from the CDR3 is TGCACCTGCAGTGCAGGGACAGGGCGGGAT. Translated: CTCSAGTGRD. The whole CDR3 sequence is CTCSAGTGRDEQYF. The whole variable domain, remainder taken from reference TRBV1 and TRBJ2-7, is VTLLEQNPRWRLVPRGQAVNLRCILKNSQYPWMSWYQQDLQKQLQWLFTLRSPGDKEVKSLPGADYLATRVTDTELRLQVANMSQGRTLYCTCSAGTGRDEQYFGPGTRLTVL.

Comments on this clone: Germline and genes here are mouse. Sequencing ends 4 residues short of the CDR3 end; the germline J gene provides the rest. V is TRBV29 and J is TRBJ2-5; the D gene is possibly TRBD1 (6 bases). The CDR3 length is 14 residues. CDR1 and CDR2 (germline): MSHET, SYDVDS. CDR3 DNA (partial): TGTGCTAGCAGTCCACAGGGAAAGGGAGAC. Encoded protein: CASSPQGKGD. The CDR3 in full is CASSPQGKGDTQYF.

Remarks on this clone: All gene names here are mouse names. The CDR3 end falls 4 residues outside the read, so it is completed with the germline J gene. This chain joins TRBV19 and TRBJ2-3, with D possibly TRBD1 on 5 matching bases. The CDR3 is 13 amino acids. CDR1 is FNHDT, CDR2 SITEND, per germline (reference sequence). The V gene lost 3 bases and the J gene lost 3 bases, with 8 bases spanning the gap. Incomplete CDR3 DNA: TGTGCCAGCAGTAACCCAGGGGCAGAA. Protein: CASSNPGAE. The whole CDR3 is CASSNPGAETLYF.

This clone has only a few counts. Here the gene names and germline are mouse. From the germline J gene comes the end of the CDR3, since the read stops 4 residues before it. Other DNA variants within this sample encode the same CDR3. This rearrangement joins TRBV13-1 to TRBJ1-1; D remains unclear. CDR1 is NSHNY and CDR2 is SYGAGN in the germline V gene. The CDR3 is 11 residues long. Between the trimmed V and J ends, which lost 7 bases and 1 base, there was a span of 5 bases. CDR3 loop: CASLGNTEVFF. The CDR3 DNA, read in part, is TGTGCCAGCTTGGGGAACACA.

In this sample, this clone turned up many times. Gene names and germline refer to mouse. The sequenced fragment ends 4 residues before the CDR3 boundary, so the rest is inferred from the germline J gene. Other DNA sequences in this sample translate to the same CDR3. The rearrangement uses TRBV13-3 and TRBJ2-7, with 9 bases lining up with TRBD2. This CDR3 has 13 residues. Trimming took 3 bases from V and 2 from J; bases not matched to a gene: 0. Germline V lookup: CDR1 NNHDY, CDR2 SYVADS. Here the CDR3 reads CASSGLGAYEQYF. The sequenced CDR3 bases are TGTGCCAGCAGTGGACTGGGGGCCTAT.

This clone was detected a few times. Mouse names are used for the genes. The read comes to an end 3 residues before the CDR3 does, leaving the germline J gene to fill in the end. The chain uses TRBV31 and TRBJ1-6; tentative D call: TRBD1 (5 bases). TRBJ1-6 is an ORF; its function is uncertain. Deletions cut 1 base from V and 5 bases from J, with 9 bases between. The CDR3 has 14 residues. Germline V lookup: CDR1 GKSSPN, CDR2 SITVG. This CDR3 is CAWSPGGDNSPLYF. The DNA read from the CDR3 is TGTGCCTGGAGTCCTGGAGGGGATAATTCGCCC.

About this clone: Each gene name is a mouse one. The missing CDR3 end, 4 residues past where the read stops, is filled in from the germline J gene. This sample also contains other DNA sequences that code for the same CDR3. The chain joins TRBV19 to TRBJ2-3; D may be TRBD2 (6 bases). The germline CDR1 and CDR2 sequences are FNHDT and SITEND (reference sequence). V lost 3 bases to trimming and J lost 0 bases, with 8 bases between them. The CDR3 consists of 14 residues. CDR3 bases read: TGTGCCAGCAGTACCGGGACTAGTGCAGAA. Translated, it gives CASSTGTSAE. Given in full, the CDR3 is CASSTGTSAETLYF. Drawing the rest from reference TRBV19 and TRBJ2-3, the complete variable domain is GGIITQTPKFLIGQEGQKLTLKCQQNFNHDTMYWYRQDSGKGLRLIYYSITENDLQKGDLSEGYDASREKKSSFSLTVTSAQKNEMAVFLCASSTGTSAETLYFGSGTRLTVL.

Notes on this clone: Genes and germline are mouse. The DNA ends 3 residues before the CDR3 does, and the rest of the CDR3 is filled in from the germline J gene. The V call is TRBV13-1, the J call TRBJ1-6; 9 positions match TRBD1. TRBJ1-6 is an ORF, and what it does is uncertain. Per the germline V gene, CDR1 is NSHNY and CDR2 is SYGAGN. This CDR3 is built from 16 residues. Trimming at V came to 0 bases and at J to 7 bases, leaving 5 bases not matched to a gene. CDR3 bases read: TGTGCCAGCAGTGATGGGGGACAGGGATGGAATTCGCCC. This encodes CASSDGGQGWNSP. The whole CDR3 protein is CASSDGGQGWNSPLYF.

This clone was seen more than once but under ten times. Mouse names are used for the genes. Coverage ceases 4 residues before the CDR3 finishes, and the germline J gene fills in the end. The chain employs TRBV1 and TRBJ2-3; TRBD2 agrees at 10 bases. Germline trimming cut 4 bases from V and 0 bases from J; bases unmatched to any gene: 7. Germline lookup yields CDR1 NSQYPW and CDR2 LRSPGD (reference sequence). CDR3 length equals 17 residues. The DNA read from the CDR3 is TGCACCTGCAGTGGACCCGGGACTGGGGATAGTGCAGAA. Protein product: CTCSGPGTGDSAE. The full CDR3 protein reads CTCSGPGTGDSAETLYF.

As concerns this clone: Mouse gene names apply. The CDR3 goes on 4 residues after the read ends, and that part is filled in from the germline J gene. The chain combines TRBV17 with TRBJ2-7; the D is unclear. The CDR3 extends over 12 amino acids. Germline assignment: CDR1 MNHDT and CDR2 YYDKIL. Trimming took off 4 bases at V and 0 bases at J, with 4 bases between the two ends. CDR3 protein: CASSNSSYEQYF. The CDR3 DNA, read in part, is TGTGCTAGCAGTAACAGCTCCTAT.

This clone came up a few times. A much larger clone sits a single nucleotide away, making a read error possible. Gene and germline names: mouse. The sequence runs out 4 residues before the end of the CDR3; the remainder is reconstructed from the germline J gene. This sample also contains other DNA sequences that code for the same CDR3. This sequence joins TRBV13-1 and TRBJ1-1, with D tentatively TRBD1 (5 bases). V dropped 5 bases and J dropped 0 bases, with 8 bases sitting between them. The CDR3 covers 13 residues. The germline V gene has CDR1 NSHNY and CDR2 SYGAGN. The CDR3 loop is CASRPGQNTEVFF. The part of the CDR3 DNA that was read is TGTGCCAGCAGGCCGGGACAGAACACA.

For this clone: Genes and germline come from the mouse. The read ends 4 residues early relative to the CDR3; the germline J gene fills the gap. This chain links TRBV31 with TRBJ2-5; no firm D call. In germline, CDR1 is GKSSPN, CDR2 SITVG. This CDR3 is 10 amino acids long. The CDR3 bases that were read are TGTGCCTGGAGTGGTGAC. Protein: CAWSGD. The entire CDR3 sequence reads CAWSGDTQYF.

This clone appeared a few times. Mouse germline and gene names are used. Sequencing ends 4 residues short of the CDR3 end; the germline J gene provides the rest. The J gene is TRBJ2-2, the V gene TRBV13-1; TRBD2 matches at 7 bases. The CDR3 is 16 residues long. CDR1 and CDR2 from the germline V gene are NSHNY and SYGAGN. V dropped 2 bases and J dropped 3; count of bases not matched to a gene: 7. Partial CDR3 DNA: TGTGCCAGCAGTGAACGGGGGGGAGAGGACACCGGG. This encodes CASSERGGEDTG. In full, the CDR3 reads CASSERGGEDTGQLYF.

About this clone itself: Gene names are the mouse ones. The read ends 4 residues shy of where the CDR3 ends; the end is completed using the germline J gene. This chain links TRBV13-2 with TRBJ1-2; 9 bases match TRBD1. The CDR3 length is 13 residues. Germline lookup yields CDR1 NNHNN and CDR2 SYGAGS (reference sequence). The CDR3 spells CASGDPTGGDYTF. The sequenced part of the CDR3 DNA is TGTGCCAGCGGTGACCCGACAGGGGGC.

This clone was observed many times. Gene names follow the mouse nomenclature. The sequence runs out 4 residues before the end of the CDR3; the remainder is reconstructed from the germline J gene. Other DNA sequences within the sample encode an identical CDR3. The chain has TRBV1 and TRBJ2-7, with 12 positions matching TRBD2. This CDR3 has 14 amino acids. CDR1 and CDR2 (germline): NSQYPW, LRSPGD (reference sequence). CDR3 in amino acids: CTCSAGTGGYEQYF. CDR3 bases read: TGCACCTGCAGTGCGGGGACTGGGGGGTAT.